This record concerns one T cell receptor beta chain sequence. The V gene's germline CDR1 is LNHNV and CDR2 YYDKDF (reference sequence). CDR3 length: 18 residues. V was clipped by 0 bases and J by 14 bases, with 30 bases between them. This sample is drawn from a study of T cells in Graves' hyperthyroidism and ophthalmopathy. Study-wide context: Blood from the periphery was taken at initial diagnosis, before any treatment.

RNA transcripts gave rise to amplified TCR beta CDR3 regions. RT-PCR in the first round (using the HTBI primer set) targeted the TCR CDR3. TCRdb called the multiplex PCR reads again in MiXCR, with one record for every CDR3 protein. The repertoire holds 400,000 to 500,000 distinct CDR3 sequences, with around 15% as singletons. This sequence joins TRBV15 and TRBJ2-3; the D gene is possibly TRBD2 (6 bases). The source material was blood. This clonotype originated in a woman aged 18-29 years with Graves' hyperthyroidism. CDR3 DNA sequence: TGTGCCACCAGCAGAGAACCCCGGGGAACTAGTCGGCCTACTAGCCCGTATTTT. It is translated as CATSREPRGTSRPTSPYF.